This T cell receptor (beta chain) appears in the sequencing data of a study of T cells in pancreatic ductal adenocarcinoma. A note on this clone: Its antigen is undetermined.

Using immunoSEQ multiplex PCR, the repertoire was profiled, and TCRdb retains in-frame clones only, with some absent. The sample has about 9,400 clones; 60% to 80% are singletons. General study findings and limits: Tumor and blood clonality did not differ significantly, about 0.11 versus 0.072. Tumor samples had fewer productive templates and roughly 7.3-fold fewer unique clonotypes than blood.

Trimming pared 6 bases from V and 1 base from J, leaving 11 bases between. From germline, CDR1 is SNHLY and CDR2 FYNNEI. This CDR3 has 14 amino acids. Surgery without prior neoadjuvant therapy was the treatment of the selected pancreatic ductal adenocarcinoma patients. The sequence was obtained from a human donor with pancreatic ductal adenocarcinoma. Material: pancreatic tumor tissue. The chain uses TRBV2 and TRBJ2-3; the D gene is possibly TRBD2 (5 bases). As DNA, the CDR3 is TGTGCCAGCAGCTACGGACTGGGCACAGATACGCAGTATTTT. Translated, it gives CASSYGLGTDTQYF. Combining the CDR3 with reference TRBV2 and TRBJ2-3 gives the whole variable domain EPEVTQTPSHQVTQMGQEVILRCVPISNHLYFYWYRQILGQKVEFLVSFYNNEISEKSEIFDDQFSVERPDGSNFTLKIRSTKLEDSAMYFCASSYGLGTDTQYFGPGTRLTVL.